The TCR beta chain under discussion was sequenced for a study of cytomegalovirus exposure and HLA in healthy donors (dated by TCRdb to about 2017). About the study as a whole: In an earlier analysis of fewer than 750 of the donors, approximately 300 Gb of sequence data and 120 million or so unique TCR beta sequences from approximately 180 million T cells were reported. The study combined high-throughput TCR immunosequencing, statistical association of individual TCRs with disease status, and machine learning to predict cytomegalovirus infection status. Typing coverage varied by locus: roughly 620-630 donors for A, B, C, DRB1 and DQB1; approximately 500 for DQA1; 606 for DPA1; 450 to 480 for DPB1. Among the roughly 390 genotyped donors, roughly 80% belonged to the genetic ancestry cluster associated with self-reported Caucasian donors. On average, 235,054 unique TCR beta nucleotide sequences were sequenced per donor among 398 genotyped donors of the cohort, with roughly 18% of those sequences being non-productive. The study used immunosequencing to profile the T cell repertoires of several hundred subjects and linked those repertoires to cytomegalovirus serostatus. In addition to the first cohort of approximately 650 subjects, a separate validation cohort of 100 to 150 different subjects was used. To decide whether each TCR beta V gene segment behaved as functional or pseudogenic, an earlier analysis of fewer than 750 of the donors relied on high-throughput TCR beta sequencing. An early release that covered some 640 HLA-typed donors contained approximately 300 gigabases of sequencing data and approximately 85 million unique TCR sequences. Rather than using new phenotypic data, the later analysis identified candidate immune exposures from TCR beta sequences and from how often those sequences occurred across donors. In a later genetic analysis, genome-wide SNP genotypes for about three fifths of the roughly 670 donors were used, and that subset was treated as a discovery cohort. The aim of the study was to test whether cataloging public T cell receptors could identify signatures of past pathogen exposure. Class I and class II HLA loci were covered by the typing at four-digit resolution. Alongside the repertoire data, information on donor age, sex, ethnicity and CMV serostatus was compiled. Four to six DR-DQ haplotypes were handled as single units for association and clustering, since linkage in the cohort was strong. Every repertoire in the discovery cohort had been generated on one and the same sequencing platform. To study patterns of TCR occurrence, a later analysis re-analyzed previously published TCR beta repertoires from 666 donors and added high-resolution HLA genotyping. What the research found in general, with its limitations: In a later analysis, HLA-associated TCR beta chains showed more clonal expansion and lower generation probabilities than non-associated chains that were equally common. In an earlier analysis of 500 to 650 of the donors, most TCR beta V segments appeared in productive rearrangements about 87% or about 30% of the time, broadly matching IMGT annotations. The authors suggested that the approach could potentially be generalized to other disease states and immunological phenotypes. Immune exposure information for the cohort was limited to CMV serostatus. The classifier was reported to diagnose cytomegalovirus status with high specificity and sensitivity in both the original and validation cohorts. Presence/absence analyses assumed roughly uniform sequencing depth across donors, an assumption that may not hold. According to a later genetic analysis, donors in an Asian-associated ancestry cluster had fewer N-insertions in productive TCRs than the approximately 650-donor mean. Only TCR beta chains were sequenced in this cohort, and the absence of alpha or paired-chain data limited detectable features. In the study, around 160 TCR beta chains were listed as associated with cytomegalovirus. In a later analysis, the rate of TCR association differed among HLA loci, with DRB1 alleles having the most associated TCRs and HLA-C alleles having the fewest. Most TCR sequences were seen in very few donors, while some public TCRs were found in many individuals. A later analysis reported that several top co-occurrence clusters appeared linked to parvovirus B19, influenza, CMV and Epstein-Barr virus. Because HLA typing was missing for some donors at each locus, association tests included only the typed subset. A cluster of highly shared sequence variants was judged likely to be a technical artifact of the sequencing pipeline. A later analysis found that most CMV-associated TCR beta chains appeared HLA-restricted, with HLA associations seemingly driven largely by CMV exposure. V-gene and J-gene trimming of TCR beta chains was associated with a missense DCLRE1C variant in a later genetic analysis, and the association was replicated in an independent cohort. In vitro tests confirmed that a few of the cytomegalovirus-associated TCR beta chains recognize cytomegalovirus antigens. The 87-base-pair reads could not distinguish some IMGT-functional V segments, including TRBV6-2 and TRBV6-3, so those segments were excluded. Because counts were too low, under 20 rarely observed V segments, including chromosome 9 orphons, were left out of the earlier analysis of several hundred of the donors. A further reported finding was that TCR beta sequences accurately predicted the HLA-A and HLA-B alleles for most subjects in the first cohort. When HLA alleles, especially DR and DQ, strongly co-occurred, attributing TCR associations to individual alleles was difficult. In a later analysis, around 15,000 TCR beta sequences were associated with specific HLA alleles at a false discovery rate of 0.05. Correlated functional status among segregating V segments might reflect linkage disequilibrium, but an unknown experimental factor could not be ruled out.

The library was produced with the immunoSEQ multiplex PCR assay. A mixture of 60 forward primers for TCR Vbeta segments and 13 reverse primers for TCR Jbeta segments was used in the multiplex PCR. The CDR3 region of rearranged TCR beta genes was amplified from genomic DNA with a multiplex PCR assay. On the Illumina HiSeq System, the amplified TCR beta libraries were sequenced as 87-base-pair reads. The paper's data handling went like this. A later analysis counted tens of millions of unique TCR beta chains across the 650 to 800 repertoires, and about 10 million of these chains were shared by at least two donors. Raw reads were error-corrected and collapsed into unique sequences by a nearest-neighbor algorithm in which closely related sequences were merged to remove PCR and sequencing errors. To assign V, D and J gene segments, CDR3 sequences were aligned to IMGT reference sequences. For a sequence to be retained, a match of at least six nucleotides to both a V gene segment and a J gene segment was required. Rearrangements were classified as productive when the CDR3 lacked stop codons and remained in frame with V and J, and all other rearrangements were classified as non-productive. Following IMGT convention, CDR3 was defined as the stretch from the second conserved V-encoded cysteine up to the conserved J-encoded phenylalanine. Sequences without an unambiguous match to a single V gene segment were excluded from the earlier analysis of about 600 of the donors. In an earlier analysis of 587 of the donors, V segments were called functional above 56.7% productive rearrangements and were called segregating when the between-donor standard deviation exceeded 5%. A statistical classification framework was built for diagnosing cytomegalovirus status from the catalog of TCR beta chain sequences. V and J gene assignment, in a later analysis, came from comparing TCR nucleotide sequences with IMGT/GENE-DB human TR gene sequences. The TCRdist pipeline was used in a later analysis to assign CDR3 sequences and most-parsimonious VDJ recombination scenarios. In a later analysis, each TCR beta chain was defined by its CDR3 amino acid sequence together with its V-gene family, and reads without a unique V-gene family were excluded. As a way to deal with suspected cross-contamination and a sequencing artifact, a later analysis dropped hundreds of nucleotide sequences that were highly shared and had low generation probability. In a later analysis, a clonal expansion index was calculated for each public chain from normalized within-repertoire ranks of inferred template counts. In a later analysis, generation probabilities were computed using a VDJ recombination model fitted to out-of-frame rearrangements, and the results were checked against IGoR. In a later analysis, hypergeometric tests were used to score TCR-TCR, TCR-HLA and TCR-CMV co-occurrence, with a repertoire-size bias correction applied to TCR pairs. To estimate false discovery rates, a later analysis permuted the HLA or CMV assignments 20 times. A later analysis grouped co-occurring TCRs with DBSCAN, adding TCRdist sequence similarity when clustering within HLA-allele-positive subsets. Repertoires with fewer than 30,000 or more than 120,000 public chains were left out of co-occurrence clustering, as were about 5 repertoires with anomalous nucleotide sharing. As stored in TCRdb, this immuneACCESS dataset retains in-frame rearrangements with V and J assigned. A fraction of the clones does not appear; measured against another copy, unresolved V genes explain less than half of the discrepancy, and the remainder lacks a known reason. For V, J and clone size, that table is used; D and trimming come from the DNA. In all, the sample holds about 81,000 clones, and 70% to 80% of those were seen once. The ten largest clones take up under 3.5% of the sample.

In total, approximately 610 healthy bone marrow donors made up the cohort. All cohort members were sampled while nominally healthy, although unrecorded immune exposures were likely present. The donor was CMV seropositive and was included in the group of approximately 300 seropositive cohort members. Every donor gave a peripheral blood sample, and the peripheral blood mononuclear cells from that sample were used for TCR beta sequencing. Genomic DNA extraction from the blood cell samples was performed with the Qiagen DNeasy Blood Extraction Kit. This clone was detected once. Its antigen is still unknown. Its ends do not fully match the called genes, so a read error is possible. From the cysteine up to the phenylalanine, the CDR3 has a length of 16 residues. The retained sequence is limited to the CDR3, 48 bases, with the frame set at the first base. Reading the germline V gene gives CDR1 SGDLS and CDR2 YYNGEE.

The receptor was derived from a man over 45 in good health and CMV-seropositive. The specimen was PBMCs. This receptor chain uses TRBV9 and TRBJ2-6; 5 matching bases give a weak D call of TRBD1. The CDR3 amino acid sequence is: CASSVVASSGANGLTF. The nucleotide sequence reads TGTGCCAGCAGCGTAGTGGCCAGCTCTGGGGCCAACGGCCTGACTTTC.